Below are 14 T cell receptor beta chains sequenced from a single sample in a study of blood T cell repertoires in COVID-19 (dated by TCRdb to 2018 to 2021). The library was produced with the immunoSEQ multiplex PCR assay. TCRdb retrieved this table from immuneACCESS and kept in-frame rearrangements only. Not all clones are present; in checked studies, unresolved V genes account for under half, and no reason is known for the remainder. This sample gives 150,000 to 200,000 clones in total; approximately 80% of them show up just once. The leading ten clones occupy 7% of the sample. Material: peripheral blood. All receptors derive from a woman aged 40 to 50 with COVID-19, enrolled during active disease.

The chain links TRBV28 to TRBJ2-5, with a weak D call TRBD1 (6 bases). V lost 6 bases, J lost 2 bases, and 19 bases lay in between. CDR3 length equals 16 residues. The germline CDR1 and CDR2 sequences are MDHEN and SYDVKM. The CDR3 bases are TGTGCCAGCAGCCCAAGGTGGGGGCGCAGGCAAGAGACCCAGTACTTC. Protein sequence: CASSPRWGRRQETQYF. The full variable domain, rest sourced from reference TRBV28 and TRBJ2-5, is DVKVTQSSRYLVKRTGEKVFLECVQDMDHENMFWYRQDPGLGLRLIYFSYDVKMKEKGDIPEGYSVSREKKERFSLILESASTNQTSMYLCASSPRWGRRQETQYFGPGTRLLVL.

This clone came up once. The V call is TRBV20-1, the J call TRBJ2-5, with a tentative D call TRBD2 (6 bases). V dropped 4 bases and J dropped 4 bases, with 7 bases sitting between them. CDR1 and CDR2 from the germline V gene are DFQATT and SNEGSKA (reference sequence). This CDR3 region has 11 residues. CDR3 nucleotide sequence: TGCAGTGCTATCGGGGGAGAGACCCAGTACTTC. As protein: CSAIGGETQYF.

This chain uses TRBV5-6 with TRBJ2-5; 9 bases match TRBD2. V trimming: 4 bases; J trimming: 7 bases; junction bases outside the gene matches: 8. The CDR3 has 14 residues. Germline loops: CDR1 SGHDT, CDR2 YYEEEE. DNA for the CDR3: TGTGCCAGCAGCAGCTCGCTAGCGGGGAGGACCCAGTACTTC. Translation gives CASSSSLAGRTQYF.

This chain connects TRBV6-5 to TRBJ1-2; D is uncertain. CDR1 and CDR2 from the germline V gene are MNHEY and SVGAGI. Trimming took off 0 bases at V and 0 bases at J, with 11 bases between the two ends. CDR3 size: 16 residues. Written as DNA, the CDR3 is TGTGCCAGCAGTTACTCGATTAGCCTAGCTAACTATGGCTACACCTTC. This gives the protein CASSYSISLANYGYTF.

In its sample, this clone was seen once. The V call is TRBV11-2, the J call TRBJ2-1; D unclear. Between the trimmed V and J ends, which lost 2 bases and 1 base, there was a span of 9 bases. The germline CDR1 and CDR2 sequences are SGHAT and FQNNGV. The CDR3 contains 15 residues. CDR3 nucleotides: TGTGCCAGCAGCTTAAGAATAGCATCCTACAATGAGCAGTTCTTC. Amino acids: CASSLRIASYNEQFF.

This rearrangement joins TRBV13 to TRBJ2-3; D might be TRBD1 (5 bases). The V and J ends lost 8 bases and 3 bases respectively, with 15 bases between them. This CDR3 has 14 amino acids. CDR1 and CDR2 (germline): PRHDT, FYEKMQ (reference sequence). The CDR3 is CASGFQGTTDTQYF. CDR3 nucleotide sequence: TGTGCCAGCGGTTTCCAGGGAACGACAGATACGCAGTATTTT.

The CDR3 DNA is TGTGCCAGCAGCGTAAGCCCCGGGGTTGATACGCAGTATTTT. It codes for CASSVSPGVDTQYF. The V gene is TRBV9, the J gene TRBJ2-3; D may be TRBD2 (5 bases). V lost 1 base, J lost 6 bases, and 12 bases lay in between. CDR3 length: 14 amino acids. Germline assignment: CDR1 SGDLS and CDR2 YYNGEE.

The V and J genes are TRBV3-1 (or the pseudogene TRBV3-2) and TRBJ1-1; D is possibly TRBD1 (5 bases). The CDR3 is made up of 13 amino acids. Looked up from germline, CDR1 is LGHDT and CDR2 is YNNKEL (reference sequence). The V end was cut by 0 bases, the J end by 12 bases, with 14 bases between. The CDR3 loop is CASSQDRGRAPFF. The CDR3 DNA sequence: TGTGCCAGCAGCCAAGATCGAGGCAGGGCGCCTTTCTTT.

V usage is TRBV3-1 (or the pseudogene TRBV3-2) and J usage is TRBJ1-2; a possible D gene is TRBD1 (5 bases). The germline V and J ends were trimmed by 1 base and 1 base, with 10 bases remaining between them. This CDR3 is 15 amino acids long. Germline CDR1 and CDR2: LGHDT and YNNKEL (reference sequence). This CDR3 is CASSQGTSVNYGYTF. The CDR3, as DNA: TGTGCCAGCAGCCAAGGGACATCCGTTAACTATGGCTACACCTTC.

The chain carries TRBV6-6 and TRBJ1-1; D not certain. The V end lost 5 bases, the J end lost 1 base, and 11 bases lay between the germline ends. In germline, CDR1 is MNHNY, CDR2 SVGAGI (reference sequence). The CDR3 length is 14 residues. CDR3 sequence (DNA): TGTGCCAGCAGTCCTCAGGTCGCGAACACTGAAGCTTTCTTT. Its protein product is CASSPQVANTEAFF.

CDR3 nucleotides: TGTGCCAGTAGTATAGCCCAGACGAGGACCGGGGAGCTGTTTTTT. Translation gives CASSIAQTRTGELFF. The rearrangement links TRBV19 to TRBJ2-2; D remains ambiguous. The V and J ends lost 1 base and 5 bases respectively, with 11 bases between them. The germline V gene encodes CDR1 LNHDA and CDR2 SQIVND (reference sequence). The CDR3 sequence is 15 residues long.

The J gene is TRBJ2-7, the V gene TRBV10-3, with D uncertain. V was shortened by 6 bases and J by 0 bases, with 9 bases between the two germline ends. CDR3 length: 13 amino acids. CDR1 is ENHRY and CDR2 is SYGVKD in the germline V gene. CDR3: CAISPYSSYEQYF. CDR3 DNA sequence: TGTGCCATCAGCCCTTACAGCTCCTACGAGCAGTACTTC.

The rearrangement links TRBV6-1 to TRBJ1-5; the D gene is possibly TRBD1 (5 bases). CDR1 is MNHNS, CDR2 SASEGT, per germline. V lost 1 base to trimming and J lost 5 bases, with 12 bases between them. The CDR3 sequence is 15 residues long. CDR3 sequence (DNA): TGTGCCAGCAGTGAAGTTTGGGGGGGAGATCAGCCCCAGCATTTT. Translated: CASSEVWGGDQPQHF.

CDR3 DNA sequence: TGTGCCAGCAGAAACCGGGACAGCGCAACTAATGAAAAACTGTTTTTT. As protein: CASRNRDSATNEKLFF. V and J are TRBV2 and TRBJ1-4, with 7 bases that match TRBD1. The CDR3 has 16 residues. The V and J ends lost 6 bases and 0 bases, in that order; junction bases with no gene match: 7. Germline V gene lookup returns CDR1 SNHLY and CDR2 FYNNEI.